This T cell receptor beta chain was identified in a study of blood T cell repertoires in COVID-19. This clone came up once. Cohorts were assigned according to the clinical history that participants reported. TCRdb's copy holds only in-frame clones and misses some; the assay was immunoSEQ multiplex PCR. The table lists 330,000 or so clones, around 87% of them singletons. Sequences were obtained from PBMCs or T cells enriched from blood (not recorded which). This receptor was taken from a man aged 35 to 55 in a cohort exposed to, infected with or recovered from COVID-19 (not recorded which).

This CDR3 reads CAISRQTGLQETQYF. The CDR3 DNA is TGTGCCATCAGTCGCCAAACGGGACTCCAAGAGACCCAGTACTTC. The rearrangement joins TRBV10-3 to TRBJ2-5, with D possibly matching TRBD2 (6 bases). This CDR3 spans 15 amino acids. V was cut by 5 bases and J by 1 base, with 14 bases left in between. Germline CDR1 ENHRY, CDR2 SYGVKD.